A selection of T cell receptor beta chains follows, all from one sample in a study of siplizumab effects on memory and regulatory T cells. Clones were sequenced by immunoSEQ multiplex PCR, and TCRdb holds only the in-frame ones, with some missing. Of some 100,000 clones listed, approximately 90% are singletons. Material for sequencing was Tregs sorted from blood. These receptors originate from a human donor in good health. CDR3s include the opening cysteine and the closing phenylalanine or tryptophan. A D gene is named only where the DNA matches it firmly. Clone size is stated in some rows and not others, as once, few, many or a class when expanded.

CDR3nt | CDR3aa | d_gene | j_gene | v_gene | abundance
TGTGCCAGTCAAATCGGGACAGGAAACACCATATATTTT | CASQIGTGNTIYF | . | TRBJ1-3 | TRBV19 | .
TGCGCCAGCAGCGCGGACAGGTATTCCTACGAGCAGTACTTC | CASSADRYSYEQYF | TRBD1 | TRBJ2-7 | TRBV5-1 | .
TGTGCCAGCAGCTCGGACAGCCTAAACATTCAGTACTTC | CASSSDSLNIQYF | . | TRBJ2-4 | TRBV6-5 | .
TGTGCCAGCAGCTTATTCGCGGGAGGGCCAGGGAATGAGCAGTTCTTC | CASSLFAGGPGNEQFF | TRBD2 | TRBJ2-1 | TRBV7-2 | .
TGTGCCAGCAGTTACTCAAATCAGGCCGCCTACAATGAGCAGTTCTTC | CASSYSNQAAYNEQFF | . | TRBJ2-1 | TRBV6-5 | .
TGCGCCAGCAGCTCAGGGGTCACGAGCACTGAAGCTTTCTTT | CASSSGVTSTEAFF | . | TRBJ1-1 | TRBV5-1 | .
TGCGCCAGCAGCTTGGTGCTAGCGGGAGGGCCGATTCGAGAGACCCAGTACTTC | CASSLVLAGGPIRETQYF | TRBD2 | TRBJ2-5 | TRBV5-1 | .
TGTGCCAGCGACAGCACTCCTTCTGAAGCTTTCTTT | CASDSTPSEAFF | . | TRBJ1-1 | TRBV28 | .
TGTGCCAGCAGTTCATCCCGACAGGGGAAGTACTTC | CASSSSRQGKYF | TRBD1 | TRBJ2-7 | TRBV28 | .
TGTGCCAGCAGGGAAGGCATCGTGGGGGAGACCCAGTACTTC | CASREGIVGETQYF | . | TRBJ2-5 | TRBV13 | .
TGTGCCAGCAGTCGGGGACAGGGGGTCGAGACCCAGTACTTC | CASSRGQGVETQYF | TRBD1 | TRBJ2-5 | TRBV6-6 | .
TGTGCCGGGGCCCAAAGCTCTGGAAACACCATATATTTT | CAGAQSSGNTIYF | . | TRBJ1-3 | TRBV19 | few
TGTGCCAGCAGCCAAGGAACTACCGTCTCCTACGAGCAGTACTTC | CASSQGTTVSYEQYF | . | TRBJ2-7 | TRBV14 | once
TGTGCCAGCAGCTTGAGTCCCGATACGCAGTATTTT | CASSLSPDTQYF | . | TRBJ2-3 | TRBV11-3 | .
TGTGCCAGCAGCTTAAGCGGACAGGCGTACCAAGAGACCCAGTACTTC | CASSLSGQAYQETQYF | TRBD1 | TRBJ2-5 | TRBV7-6 | .
TGCAGCGTTTACGGACAGGGATGGGAGACCCAGTACTTC | CSVYGQGWETQYF | TRBD1 | TRBJ2-5 | TRBV29-1 | .